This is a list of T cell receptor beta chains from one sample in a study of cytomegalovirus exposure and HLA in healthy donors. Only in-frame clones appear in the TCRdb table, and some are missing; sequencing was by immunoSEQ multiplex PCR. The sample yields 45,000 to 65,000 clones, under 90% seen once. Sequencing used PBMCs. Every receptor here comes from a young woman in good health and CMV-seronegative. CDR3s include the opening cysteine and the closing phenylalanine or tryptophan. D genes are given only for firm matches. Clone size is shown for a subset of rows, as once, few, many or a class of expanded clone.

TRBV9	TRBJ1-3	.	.	TGTGCCAGCAGCGTAGTCCCACAGGGACGTTTAAACACCATATATTTT	CASSVVPQGRLNTIYF
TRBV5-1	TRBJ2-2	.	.	TGCGCCAGCAGCTTTGGCGGAACGAACACCGGGGAGCTGTTTTTT	CASSFGGTNTGELFF
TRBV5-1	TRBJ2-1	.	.	TGCGCCAGCAGCTTATCTCCGGGGGATGAGCAGTTCTTC	CASSLSPGDEQFF
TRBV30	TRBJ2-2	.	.	TGTGCCTGGAGTGATCATGGGGCAGACACCGGGGAGCTGTTTTTT	CAWSDHGADTGELFF
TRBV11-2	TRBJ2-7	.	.	TGTGCCAGCAGCTTCGTAGGACAGTACGAGCAGTACTTC	CASSFVGQYEQYF
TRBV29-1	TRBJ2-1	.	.	TGCAGCGTTGTTAGTAGCGGATACAATGAGCAGTTCTTC	CSVVSSGYNEQFF
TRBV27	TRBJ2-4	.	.	TGTGCCAGCAGTTCGCACATCGATGATTCCGCCAAAAACATTCAGTACTTC	CASSSHIDDSAKNIQYF
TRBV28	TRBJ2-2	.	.	TGTGCCAGCAGTTTGGGTTTAGGACAGACGAACACCGGGGAGCTGTTTTTT	CASSLGLGQTNTGELFF
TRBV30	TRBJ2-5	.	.	TGTGCCTGGGGGGGACTCGGAGAGACCCAGTACTTC	CAWGGLGETQYF
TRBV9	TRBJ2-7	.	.	TGTGCCAGCAGCTTAGGCGGCAACTACGAGCAGTACTTC	CASSLGGNYEQYF
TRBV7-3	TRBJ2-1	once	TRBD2	TGTGCCAGCAGACCAACTAGCGGGAGTAACCATGAGCAGTTCTTC	CASRPTSGSNHEQFF
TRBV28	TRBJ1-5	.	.	TGTGCCAGCAGTCCCCGGCCGGACACTCGCAATCAGCCCCAGCATTTT	CASSPRPDTRNQPQHF
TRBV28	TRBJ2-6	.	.	TGTGCCAGCAAAGAACCAGCTGGGGCCAACGGCCTGACTTTC	CASKEPAGANGLTF
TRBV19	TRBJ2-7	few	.	TGTGCCAGTAGTTTTGGGCCAGACTACGAGCAGTACTTC	CASSFGPDYEQYF
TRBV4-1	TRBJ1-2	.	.	TGCGCCAGCACCCGGACACCGTTACGAGCTAACTATGGCTACACCTTC	CASTRTPLRANYGYTF
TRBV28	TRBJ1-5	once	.	TGTGCCAGCAGGTTGGGAACAGGTTCCGGCGGGCCCCAGCATTTT	CASRLGTGSGGPQHF
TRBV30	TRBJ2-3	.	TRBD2	TGTGCCTGGAGGGTAGGACTAGCGGGAGTCCGGGCCACAGATACGCAGTATTTT	CAWRVGLAGVRATDTQYF
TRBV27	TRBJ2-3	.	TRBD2	TGTGCCAGCAGTCCGAGGACTAGCGGGACAGATACGCAGTATTTT	CASSPRTSGTDTQYF
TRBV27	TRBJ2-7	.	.	TGTGCCAGCAGCCCTGAGCCAGCGGTCACCTACGAGCAGTACTTC	CASSPEPAVTYEQYF
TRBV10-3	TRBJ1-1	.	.	TGTGCCACCCATCAACAGAACACTGAAGCTTTCTTT	CATHQQNTEAFF
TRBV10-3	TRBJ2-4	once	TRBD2	TGTGCCATCAGTGAGGCATTAGCGGGGCAGGTAGCCAAAAACATTCAGTACTTC	CAISEALAGQVAKNIQYF
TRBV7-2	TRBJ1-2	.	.	TGTGCCAGCAGCCCCAGGACAGCTAACTATGGCTACACCTTC	CASSPRTANYGYTF
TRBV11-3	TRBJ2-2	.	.	TGTGCCAGCAGCGGGAGACACACCGGGGAGCTGTTTTTT	CASSGRHTGELFF
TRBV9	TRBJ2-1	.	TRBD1	TGTGCCAGCAGCGTAGGACAGGGCTACAATGAGCAGTTCTTC	CASSVGQGYNEQFF
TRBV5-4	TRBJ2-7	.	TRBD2	TGTGCCAGCAGCTTGGAACTAGCGGGAGGACCGCCCTACGAGCAGTACTTC	CASSLELAGGPPYEQYF
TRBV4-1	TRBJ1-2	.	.	TGCGCCAGCAGCCAAGATAGGGCTGGGGGGGGCATACGAAACTATGGCTACACCTTC	CASSQDRAGGGIRNYGYTF
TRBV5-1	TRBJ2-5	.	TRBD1	TGCGCCAGCAGTTCACAGGGGGCAGAGACCCAGTACTTC	CASSSQGAETQYF
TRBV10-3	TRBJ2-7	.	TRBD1	TGTGCCATCGGCCGGGGGGGGACAGGGGCCTACGAGCAGTACTTC	CAIGRGGTGAYEQYF
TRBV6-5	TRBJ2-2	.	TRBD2	TGTGCCAGCAGTTTAAGCGGGAGGAACACCGGGGAGCTGTTTTTT	CASSLSGRNTGELFF
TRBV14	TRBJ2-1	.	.	TGTGCCAGCAGCCAAAGGGTACGACAGTTCGGATACAATGAGCAGTTCTTC	CASSQRVRQFGYNEQFF
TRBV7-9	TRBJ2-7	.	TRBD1	TGTTCCAGCAGCCCCCCGGCTGACAGGGGTAGCTCCTACGAGCAGTACTTC	CSSSPPADRGSSYEQYF
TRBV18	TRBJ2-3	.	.	TGTGCCAGCTCACCAGTCCACATTGATACGCAGTATTTT	CASSPVHIDTQYF
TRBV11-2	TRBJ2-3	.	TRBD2	TGTGCCAGCAGCTTAGCCGAGATAGCGGGCCTCACAGATACGCAGTATTTT	CASSLAEIAGLTDTQYF
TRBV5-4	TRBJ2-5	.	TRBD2	TGTGCCAGCAGTGACACCGGGACTAGCATTATCGAGACCCAGTACTTC	CASSDTGTSIIETQYF
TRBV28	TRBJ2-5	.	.	TGTGCCAGCAGTTCCCCATCCGGGGGTTTGGAGACCCAGTACTTC	CASSSPSGGLETQYF
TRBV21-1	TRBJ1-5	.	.	TGTGCCAGCAGCACACCCGACGAAACAGGGATTTATAGCAATCAGCCCCAGCATTTT	CASSTPDETGIYSNQPQHF
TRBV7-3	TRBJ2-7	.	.	TGTGCCAGCAGCTTAACACAGGGACCTTACGAGCAGTACTTC	CASSLTQGPYEQYF
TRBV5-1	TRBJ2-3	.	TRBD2	TGCGCCAGCAGCTTAACTAGCGGGGGAACAGATACGCAGTATTTT	CASSLTSGGTDTQYF
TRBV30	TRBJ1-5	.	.	TGTGCCTGGAGGCCTCCTACAGGGAGCAATCAGCCCCAGCATTTT	CAWRPPTGSNQPQHF
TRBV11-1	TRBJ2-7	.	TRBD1	TGTGCCAGCAGCCCCGGGACAGGGGCTTCCTACGAGCAGTACTTC	CASSPGTGASYEQYF
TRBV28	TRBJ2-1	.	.	TGTGCCAGCACCTCTACAGGCCGAAGCTACAATGAGCAGTTCTTC	CASTSTGRSYNEQFF
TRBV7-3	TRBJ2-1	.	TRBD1	TGTGCCAGCTCAAAGGACAGGACCTACAATGAGCAGTTCTTC	CASSKDRTYNEQFF
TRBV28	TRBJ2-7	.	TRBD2	TGTGCCAGCAGTTTCGTGGGCATCGGGCTAGCGGGAGCCTACGAGCAGTACTTC	CASSFVGIGLAGAYEQYF
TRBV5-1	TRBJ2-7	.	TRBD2	TGCGCCAGCAGCGTGGGGGCTAGCGGGACCAGCTCCTACGAGCAGTACTTC	CASSVGASGTSSYEQYF